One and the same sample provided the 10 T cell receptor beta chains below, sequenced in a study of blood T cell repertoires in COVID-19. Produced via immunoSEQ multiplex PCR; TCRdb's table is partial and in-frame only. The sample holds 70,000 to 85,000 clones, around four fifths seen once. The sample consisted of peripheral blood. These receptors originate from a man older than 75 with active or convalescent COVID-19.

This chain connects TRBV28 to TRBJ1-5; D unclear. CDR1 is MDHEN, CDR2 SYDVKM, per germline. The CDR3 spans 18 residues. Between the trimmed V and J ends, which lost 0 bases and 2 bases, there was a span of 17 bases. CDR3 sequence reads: CASSLWDLGAHGNQPQHF. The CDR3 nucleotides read TGTGCCAGCAGTTTATGGGACTTGGGAGCTCACGGCAATCAGCCCCAGCATTTT.

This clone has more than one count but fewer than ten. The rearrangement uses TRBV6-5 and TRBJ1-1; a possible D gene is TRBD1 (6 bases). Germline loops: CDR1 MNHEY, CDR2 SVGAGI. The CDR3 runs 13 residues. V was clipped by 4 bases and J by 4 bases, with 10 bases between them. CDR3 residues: CASSSEGVTEAFF. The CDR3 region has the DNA TGTGCCAGCAGTTCTGAGGGGGTCACTGAAGCTTTCTTT.

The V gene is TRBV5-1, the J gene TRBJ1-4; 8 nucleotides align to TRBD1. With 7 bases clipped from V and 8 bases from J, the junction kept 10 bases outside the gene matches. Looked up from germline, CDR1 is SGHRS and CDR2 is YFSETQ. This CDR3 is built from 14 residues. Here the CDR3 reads CASGQGRVQEKLFF. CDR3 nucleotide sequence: TGCGCCAGCGGACAGGGACGGGTGCAGGAAAAACTGTTTTTT.

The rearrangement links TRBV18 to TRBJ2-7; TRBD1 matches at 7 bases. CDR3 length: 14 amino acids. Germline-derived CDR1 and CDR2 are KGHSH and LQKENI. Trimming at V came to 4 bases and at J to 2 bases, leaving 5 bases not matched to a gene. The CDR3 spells CASSRVGGAYEQYF. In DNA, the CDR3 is TGTGCCAGCTCACGGGTAGGGGGCGCCTACGAGCAGTACTTC.

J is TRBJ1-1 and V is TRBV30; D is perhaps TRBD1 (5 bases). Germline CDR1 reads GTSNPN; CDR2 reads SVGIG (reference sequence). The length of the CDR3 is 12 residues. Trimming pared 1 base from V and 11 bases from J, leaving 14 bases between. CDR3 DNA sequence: TGTGCCTGGAGTGAGGTAGGGACTCGGGCTTTCTTT. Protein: CAWSEVGTRAFF.

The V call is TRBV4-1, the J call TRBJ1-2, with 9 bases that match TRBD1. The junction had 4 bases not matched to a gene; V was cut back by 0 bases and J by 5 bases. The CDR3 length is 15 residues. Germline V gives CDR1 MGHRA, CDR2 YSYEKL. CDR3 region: CASSQDKDRGYGYTF. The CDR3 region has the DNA TGCGCCAGCAGCCAAGATAAGGACAGGGGTTATGGCTACACCTTC.

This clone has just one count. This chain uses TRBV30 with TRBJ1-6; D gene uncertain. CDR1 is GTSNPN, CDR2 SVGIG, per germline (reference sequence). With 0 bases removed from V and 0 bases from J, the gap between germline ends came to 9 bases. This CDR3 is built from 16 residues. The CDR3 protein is CAWSVLQSSYNSPLHF. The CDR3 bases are TGTGCCTGGAGTGTATTACAGAGCTCCTATAATTCACCCCTCCACTTT.

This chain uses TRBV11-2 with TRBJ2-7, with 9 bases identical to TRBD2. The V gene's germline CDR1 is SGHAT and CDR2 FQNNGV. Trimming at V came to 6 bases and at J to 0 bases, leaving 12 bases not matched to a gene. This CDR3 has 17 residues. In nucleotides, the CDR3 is TGTGCCAGCAGTTCTCTAGCGGGGCCTTCCCGCTCCTACGAGCAGTACTTC. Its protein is CASSSLAGPSRSYEQYF.

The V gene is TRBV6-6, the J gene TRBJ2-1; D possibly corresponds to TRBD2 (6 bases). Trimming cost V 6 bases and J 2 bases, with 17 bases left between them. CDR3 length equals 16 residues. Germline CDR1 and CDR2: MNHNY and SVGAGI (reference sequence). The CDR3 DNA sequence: TGTGCCAGCAGCTCCTCGGCCGGGAGTCCCTACAATGAGCAGTTCTTC. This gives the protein CASSSSAGSPYNEQFF.

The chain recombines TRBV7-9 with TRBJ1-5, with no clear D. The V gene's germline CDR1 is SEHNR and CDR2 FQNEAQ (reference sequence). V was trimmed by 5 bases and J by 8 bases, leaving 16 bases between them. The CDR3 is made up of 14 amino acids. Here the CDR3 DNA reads TGTGCCAGCAGCGAAGAGGGAATCTTGAAGCCCCAGCATTTT. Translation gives CASSEEGILKPQHF.